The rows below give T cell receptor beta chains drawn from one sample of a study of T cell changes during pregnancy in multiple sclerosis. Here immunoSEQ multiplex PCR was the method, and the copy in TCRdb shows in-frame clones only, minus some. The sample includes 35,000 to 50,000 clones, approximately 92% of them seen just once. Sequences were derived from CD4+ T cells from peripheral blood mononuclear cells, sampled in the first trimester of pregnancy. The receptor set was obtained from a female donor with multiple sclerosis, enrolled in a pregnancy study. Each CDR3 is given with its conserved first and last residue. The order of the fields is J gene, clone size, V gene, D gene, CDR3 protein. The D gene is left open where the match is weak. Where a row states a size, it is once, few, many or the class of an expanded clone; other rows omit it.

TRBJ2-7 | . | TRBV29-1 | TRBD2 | CSVVPLAGGPRNYEQYF
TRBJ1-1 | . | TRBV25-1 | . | CASSEGLGAAFF
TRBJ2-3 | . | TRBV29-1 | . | CSVEPADSTDTQYF
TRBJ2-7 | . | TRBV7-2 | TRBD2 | CASSLGLAGVEQYF
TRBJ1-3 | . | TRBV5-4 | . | CASSSGLTSGNTIYF
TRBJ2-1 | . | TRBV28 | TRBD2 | CASSPPGLARSGLQFF
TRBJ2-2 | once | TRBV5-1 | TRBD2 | CASSFGTTHTGELFF
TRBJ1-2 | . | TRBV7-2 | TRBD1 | CASSLLNRGRYGYTF
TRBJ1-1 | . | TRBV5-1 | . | CASSLAFGGEAFF
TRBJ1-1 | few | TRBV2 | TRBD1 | CDTSSDLDRGPEAFF
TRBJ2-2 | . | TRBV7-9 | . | CASSFTGTGELFF
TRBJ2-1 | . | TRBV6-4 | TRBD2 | CASSEQRGPHEQFF
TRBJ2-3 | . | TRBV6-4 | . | CASSLTIVDTQYF
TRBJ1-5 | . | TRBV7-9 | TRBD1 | CASSFGTGRQGLDQPQHF
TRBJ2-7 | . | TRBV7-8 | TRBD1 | CASSFTDRGGYEQYF